These 7 T cell receptor beta chains originate from one sample sequenced in a study of human T cells and chemical hapten exposure. Each CDR3 protein is one row after TCRdb ran MiXCR on the RACE reads. The repertoire consists of about 100,000 distinct CDR3 sequences, with over 9.5% occurring once and the leading ten covering around 2.2%. Sample time point: patch test 1, 2 weeks after DPC sensitization. The treatment denotes: therapeutic diphenylcyclopropenone sensitization with weekly scalp DPC. The sequencing used whole blood, collected in connection with sensitization to the hapten diphenylcyclopropenone (DPC). These receptors were taken from a man aged 35 to 55 with alopecia areata. Some clones in this sample may be carry-over from other donors' samples.

This clonotype was seen many times. V is TRBV3-1 and J is TRBJ1-2; D is uncertain. With 0 bases removed from V and 3 bases from J, the gap between germline ends came to 8 bases. Germline CDR1 LGHDT, CDR2 YNNKEL (reference sequence). This CDR3 spans 14 amino acids. The CDR3 nucleotides are TGTGCCAGCAGCCAAGACAATATGGACTATGGCTACACCTTC. This translates into CASSQDNMDYGYTF. The complete variable domain, with remaining parts taken from reference TRBV3-1 and TRBJ1-2, reads DTAVSQTPKYLVTQMGNDKSIKCEQNLGHDTMYWYKQDSKKFLKIMFSYNNKELIINETVPNRFSPKSPDKAHLNLHINSLELGDSAVYFCASSQDNMDYGYTFGSGTRLTVV.

J is TRBJ2-1 and V is TRBV12-3 or TRBV12-4; 9 positions match TRBD2. V was pared by 7 bases and J by 6 bases, with 13 bases of the junction left unmatched. This CDR3 contains 16 residues. As DNA, the CDR3 is TGTGCCAGCACCCCCCCTGGCCTAGCGGGACTCAATGAGCAGTTCTTC. It translates to CASTPPGLAGLNEQFF.

The chain couples TRBV5-1 to TRBJ2-7, with TRBD1 identical over 7 bases. The CDR3 has 13 amino acids. V trimming: 4 bases; J trimming: 6 bases; junction bases outside the gene matches: 7. Germline V gene lookup returns CDR1 SGHRS and CDR2 YFSETQ. For the CDR3, the DNA is TGCGCCAGCAGCCGGGACAGCCCTTCCGAGCAGTACTTC. Its translation is CASSRDSPSEQYF.

Ten or more counts support this clonotype. An end of the junction does not agree with germline; a read error may underlie this. V gene TRBV24-1 combines with J gene TRBJ2-1, with D perhaps matching TRBD2 (5 bases). The CDR3 sequence is 14 residues long. Germline V gene data show CDR1 as KGHDR and CDR2 as SFDVKD. CDR3: CATSDWLLGDEQFF. As DNA, the CDR3 is TGTGCCACCAGCGATTGGCTACTAGGAGATGAGCAGTTCTTC.

This clonotype was seen more than once but under ten times. V is TRBV6-4 and J is TRBJ2-7; TRBD2 agrees at 7 bases. Germline V CDR1 and CDR2: MRHNA, SNTAGT. Unmatched junction bases numbered 10, after V lost 4 bases and J lost 4 bases. CDR3 length: 15 amino acids. As DNA, the CDR3 is TGTGCCAGCAGTGTAGTACTAGCGACTCCATACGAGCAGTACGTC. Encoded protein: CASSVVLATPYEQYV.

This clonotype has a count of ten or more. The V call is TRBV20-1, the J call TRBJ2-7; TRBD2 agrees at 8 bases. Germline values: CDR1 DFQATT, CDR2 SNEGSKA (reference sequence). Unmatched junction bases numbered 10, after V lost 1 base and J lost 2 bases. This CDR3 comprises 16 residues. The CDR3, as DNA: TGCAGTGCTAGAGGTCCCGGACTAGCAAACCCCTACGAGCAGTACGTC. It codes for CSARGPGLANPYEQYV.

This clonotype was found a few times. The rearrangement uses TRBV20-1 and TRBJ1-5; TRBD1 matches at 11 bases. Losses at the gene ends were 6 bases for V and 9 bases for J; bases not matched to a gene: 10. Germline CDR1 is DFQATT and CDR2 is SNEGSKA (reference sequence). The CDR3 loop spans 14 amino acids. The CDR3 is CSAPGQGGARPQHF. CDR3 coding DNA: TGCAGTGCACCGGGACAGGGGGGCGCGAGGCCCCAGCATTTT.